This T cell receptor beta chain was observed in a study of T cell repertoires in cytomegalovirus infection. Study-level background: The authors used CMV epitopes that were HLA-C-restricted (recently identified) and HLA-B-restricted (well studied). An indication of both CMV infection and matching HLA type came from public TCR beta signatures. Whole-study findings and limits: The ex vivo response showed dominance by HLA-C-restricted CMV-specific TCR beta clonotypes. Carriers of CMV plus the relevant HLA were identified by cumulative public TCR beta family frequency.

This clonotype showed up many times. Its target is not known. This CDR3 contains 17 residues. The germline V gene encodes CDR1 SGHTA and CDR2 FQGNSA. V lost 2 bases to trimming and J lost 0 bases; unmatched junction nucleotides: 9. In TCRdb, the reads were re-called with MiXCR into one record per CDR3 protein. The sample lists some 350,000 distinct CDR3 sequences; just under 35% were seen once. V is TRBV7-2 and J is TRBJ2-7, with 8 bases that match TRBD2. The origin of this receptor is a human donor in good health (CMV status not recorded). Some clones in this sample may be carry-over from other donors' samples. The source was cultured PBMCs, collected from culture after CMV antigen stimulation. CDR3 residues: CASSLTASGPVSYEQYF. The CDR3 coding sequence is TGTGCCAGCAGCTTAACGGCTAGCGGGCCTGTCTCCTACGAGCAGTACTTC.